This TCR beta chain comes out of a study of T cells in Graves' hyperthyroidism and ophthalmopathy. Findings and caveats of the study: Ophthalmopathy was identified by the model a median approximately 6.9 months ahead of onset. Separating ophthalmopathy from stable hyperthyroidism was achieved by a 13 V-J model.

This clonotype was seen a single time. The antigen remains undetermined. Ophthalmopathy patients all had a Clinical Activity Score of at least 3, a NOSPECS grade of at least 4 and disease under 3 months old. Using 9.5 to 10 ml of fresh peripheral blood, PBMCs were prepared. The TCR beta CDR3 regions underwent amplification using RNA transcripts as the source. First-round RT-PCR with HTBI primers amplified the TCR CDR3 region. TCRdb re-called the multiplex PCR reads through MiXCR, storing one row per CDR3 protein. The data hold approximately 610,000 distinct CDR3 sequences, with roughly 14% observed a single time. Germline values: CDR1 SGHDT, CDR2 YYEEEE. The CDR3 covers 13 residues. Trimming took off 4 bases at V and 7 bases at J, with 12 bases between the two ends.

Sample: blood. This sequence joins TRBV5-6 and TRBJ1-5; D is unclear. The origin of this receptor is a woman aged 40 to 55 with Graves' ophthalmopathy. The CDR3 region is CASSPGGRQPQHF. DNA of the CDR3: TGTGCCAGCAGCCCGGGAGGACGGCAGCCCCAGCATTTT.